One and the same sample provided the 18 T cell receptor beta chains below, sequenced in a study of blood T cells in healthy people across ages. The authors ran a second PCR of roughly 7 to 11 cycles using a sample-barcoded 5' primer and a J-beta primer mix. In TCRdb, the 5' RACE reads were re-called with MiXCR into one record per CDR3 protein. The repertoire includes some 1,500,000 distinct CDR3 sequences, around 40% of them detected once, and over 3.5% sits in the top ten. The sample was blood. All receptors come from a young woman in good health.

The CDR3 region has the DNA TGTGCTAGTGGTTTATGGGGCTTGGAGACCCAGTACTTC. It encodes CASGLWGLETQYF. The chain joins TRBV12-5 to TRBJ2-5; perhaps TRBD1 as D (5 bases). Trimming removed 3 bases from V and 5 bases from J, with 10 bases in between. The CDR3 covers 13 residues. Germline V CDR1 and CDR2: LGHNT, FRNRAP.

This clonotype was found a few times. V is TRBV13 and J is TRBJ2-1; 10 bases match TRBD1. The V and J ends lost 5 bases and 3 bases, in that order; junction bases with no gene match: 4. CDR1 is PRHDT and CDR2 is FYEKMQ in the germline V gene (reference sequence). There are 15 residues in the CDR3. This CDR3 reads CASSTGTGVYNEQFF. Written as DNA, the CDR3 is TGTGCCAGCAGCACCGGGACAGGGGTCTACAATGAGCAGTTCTTC. Full variable domain (remainder filled in from reference TRBV13 and TRBJ2-1): AAGVIQSPRHLIKEKRETATLKCYPIPRHDTVYWYQQGPGQDPQFLISFYEKMQSDKGSIPDRFSAQQFSDYHSELNMSSLELGDSALYFCASSTGTGVYNEQFFGPGTRLTVL.

This chain connects TRBV7-9 to TRBJ2-3, with D unresolved. Deletions cut 5 bases from V and 0 bases from J, with 12 bases between. Germline lookup yields CDR1 SEHNR and CDR2 FQNEAQ (reference sequence). The CDR3 contains 15 residues. The CDR3 DNA is TGTGCCAGCAGCACACGGGTTACTAGCACAGATACGCAGTATTTT. Translating it yields CASSTRVTSTDTQYF.

This clonotype turned up a few times. At one boundary the junction diverges from the germline segment, which might be a read error. The chain carries TRBV20-1 and TRBJ2-7; a possible D gene is TRBD2 (6 bases). Germline values: CDR1 DFQATT, CDR2 SNEGSKA (reference sequence). CDR3 size: 14 residues. The CDR3 reads CSAGETRVVYEQYF. The CDR3 region has the DNA TGCAGTGCTGGAGAGACTAGGGTCGTCTACGAGCAGTACTTC.

This clonotype has a handful of counts. This chain links TRBV6-5 with TRBJ2-6, with 9 positions matching TRBD2. CDR1 MNHEY and CDR2 SVGAGI come from the germline V gene. J was trimmed by 2 bases and V by 2 bases; bases with no gene match: 7. There are 18 residues in the CDR3. As DNA, the CDR3 is TGTGCCAGCAGTTACGTTGCGGGAGGGCACCCTGGGGCCAACGTCCTGACTTTC. Translating gives CASSYVAGGHPGANVLTF.

This clonotype was detected a few times. The rearrangement joins TRBV25-1 to TRBJ2-1; tentative D call: TRBD2 (6 bases). Trimming shortened V by 8 bases and J by 6 bases, and 17 bases separated the two germline ends. The CDR3 covers 14 residues. Germline V gene lookup returns CDR1 MGHDK and CDR2 SYGVNS. In DNA form, the CDR3 reads TGTGCCAGCGAACTAAGCGGGTTGAGCAATGAGCAGTTCTTC. As protein: CASELSGLSNEQFF.

This clonotype was detected only a few times. This CDR3 reads CSARDRRVNTEAFF. In DNA form, the CDR3 reads TGCAGTGCTAGAGATCGCAGAGTGAACACTGAAGCTTTCTTT. This chain connects TRBV20-1 to TRBJ1-1; no firm D call. The CDR3 has 14 residues. Germline V CDR1 and CDR2: DFQATT, SNEGSKA (reference sequence). V lost 0 bases and J 0 bases, leaving 8 bases between the germline ends.

The chain carries TRBV4-3 and TRBJ2-3; weak D call: TRBD2 (5 bases). V was cut by 0 bases and J by 6 bases, with 16 bases left in between. The CDR3 totals 16 residues. Germline V gives CDR1 LGHNA, CDR2 YSLEER. The CDR3 region has the DNA TGCGCCAGCAGCCAAGAGGTAGCGAGGATTATGGATACGCAGTATTTT. Its translation: CASSQEVARIMDTQYF.

The chain links TRBV12-3 or TRBV12-4 to TRBJ2-5; the D gene is possibly TRBD2 (5 bases). The V gene lost 3 bases and the J gene lost 11 bases, with 19 bases spanning the gap. There are 14 residues in the CDR3. CDR3 in DNA: TGTGCCAGCAGTTTGCGGGCGGCTAACAATGAGCAGTACTTC. This codes for CASSLRAANNEQYF.

This chain joins TRBV6-2 or TRBV6-3 and TRBJ2-5; D unclear. CDR3 length: 14 amino acids. Germline CDR1 and CDR2: MNHEY and SVGEGT. Trimming left V 2 bases short and J 1 base short, with 8 bases between. The chain's CDR3 is CASSYRRSQETQYF. Here the CDR3 DNA reads TGTGCCAGCAGTTACCGTCGCAGCCAAGAGACCCAGTACTTC.

In its sample, this clonotype was seen a few times. V and J are TRBV27 and TRBJ1-4; possible D gene TRBD1, 5 bases. V was trimmed by 2 bases and J by 10 bases, leaving 14 bases between them. The V gene's germline CDR1 is MNHEY and CDR2 SMNVEV (reference sequence). This CDR3 is 14 amino acids long. In DNA form, the CDR3 reads TGTGCCAGCAGTTTAACACACCAGGGCCGAAAACTGTTTTTT. It is translated as CASSLTHQGRKLFF.

This clonotype showed up just once. The rearrangement joins TRBV20-1 to TRBJ2-1; D gene ambiguous. This CDR3 is built from 13 residues. Germline CDR1 and CDR2: DFQATT and SNEGSKA (reference sequence). Trimming removed 3 bases from V and 6 bases from J, with 12 bases in between. CDR3 amino acids: CSARPPASNEQFF. Here the CDR3 DNA reads TGCAGTGCTAGGCCACCAGCGTCCAATGAGCAGTTCTTC.

This clonotype has only a few counts. The chain couples TRBV9 to TRBJ1-4, with TRBD1 matching 9 bases. From germline, CDR1 is SGDLS and CDR2 YYNGEE. The ends lost 0 bases at V and 7 bases at J; junction bases unmatched: 4. The CDR3 runs to 15 residues. CDR3 coding DNA: TGTGCCAGCAGCGTAGAGGGGACAGGGTTTGAAAAACTGTTTTTT. It codes for CASSVEGTGFEKLFF. The whole variable domain, filled in from reference TRBV9 and TRBJ1-4, reads DSGVTQTPKHLITATGQRVTLRCSPRSGDLSVYWYQQSLDQGLQFLIQYYNGEERAKGNILERFSAQQFPDLHSELNLSSLELGDSALYFCASSVEGTGFEKLFFGSGTQLSVL.

This clonotype was picked up one time. The rearrangement uses TRBV4-1 and TRBJ1-1; no clear D gene. CDR3 size: 14 residues. V was shortened by 0 bases and J by 4 bases, with 9 bases between the two germline ends. Germline CDR1 reads MGHRA; CDR2 reads YSYEKL. The CDR3 spells CASSQEVPLTEAFF. The CDR3 nucleotides are TGCGCCAGCAGCCAAGAGGTTCCTCTCACTGAAGCTTTCTTT.

CDR3 protein: CSAGNRENYGYTF. The CDR3 bases are TGCAGTGCTGGCAACAGGGAAAACTATGGCTACACCTTC. The chain is built from TRBV20-1 and TRBJ1-2; perhaps TRBD1 as D (6 bases). This CDR3 comprises 13 residues. The germline V and J ends were trimmed by 5 bases and 2 bases, with 12 bases remaining between them. Germline V CDR1 and CDR2: DFQATT, SNEGSKA (reference sequence).

The table lists this clonotype with a few counts. The rearrangement joins TRBV5-1 to TRBJ2-3; 10 nucleotides line up with TRBD2. The germline gives CDR1 SGHRS, CDR2 YFSETQ. Trimming cost V 3 bases and J 2 bases; bases outside gene matches: 6. This CDR3 contains 16 residues. The chain's CDR3 is CASSWGLARLTDTQYF. CDR3 DNA sequence: TGCGCCAGCAGCTGGGGACTAGCGAGACTCACAGATACGCAGTATTTT.

A remark on this clonotype: The junction differs from germline at one of its ends, possibly a read error. The rearrangement joins TRBV7-7 to TRBJ2-2; TRBD1 agrees at 9 bases. In germline, CDR1 is SSHAT, CDR2 FNYEAQ (reference sequence). The CDR3 is 15 residues long. As DNA, the CDR3 is TGTGCTAGCAGCTCGGACAGGGGGAACACCGGGGAGCTGTTTTTT. It specifies CASSSDRGNTGELFF.

The chain carries TRBV6-6 and TRBJ2-5, with TRBD1 identical over 7 bases. The ends lost 4 bases at V and 7 bases at J; junction bases unmatched: 12. Germline V CDR1 and CDR2: MNHNY, SVGAGI (reference sequence). The CDR3 covers 15 residues. The CDR3 sequence: CASSSTGLQWGTQYF. CDR3 coding DNA: TGTGCCAGCAGTTCGACAGGGTTACAGTGGGGGACCCAGTACTTC.